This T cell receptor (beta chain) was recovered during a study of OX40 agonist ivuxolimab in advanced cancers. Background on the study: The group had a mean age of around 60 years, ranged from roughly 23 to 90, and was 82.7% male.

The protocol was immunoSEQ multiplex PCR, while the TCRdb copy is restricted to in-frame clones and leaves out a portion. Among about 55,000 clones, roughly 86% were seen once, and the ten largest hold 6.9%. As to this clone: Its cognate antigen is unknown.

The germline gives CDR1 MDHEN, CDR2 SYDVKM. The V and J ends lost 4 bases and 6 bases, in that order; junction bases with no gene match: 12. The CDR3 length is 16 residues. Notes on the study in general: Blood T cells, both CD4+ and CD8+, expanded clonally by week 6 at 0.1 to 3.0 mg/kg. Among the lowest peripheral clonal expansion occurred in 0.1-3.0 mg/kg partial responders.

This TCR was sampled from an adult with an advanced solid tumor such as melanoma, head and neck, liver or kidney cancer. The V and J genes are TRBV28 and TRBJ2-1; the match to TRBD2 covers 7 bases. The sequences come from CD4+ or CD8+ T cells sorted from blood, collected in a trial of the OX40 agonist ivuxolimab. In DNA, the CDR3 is TGTGCCAGCAGTTCAGCCCGGGACTATGGGACCAATGAGCAGTTCTTC. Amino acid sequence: CASSSARDYGTNEQFF.